These 3 T cell receptor beta chains were sequenced from one sample in a study of T cell repertoires in cytomegalovirus infection. Each CDR3 protein gets one entry after TCRdb re-called the reads with MiXCR. The sample lists about 400,000 distinct CDR3 sequences; 15% to 20% were seen once. Source material: PBMCs. These receptors were collected from a human donor in good health (CMV status not recorded). Some clones in this sample may be carry-over from other donors' samples.

This clonotype turned up a few times. This rearrangement joins TRBV11-2 to TRBJ2-3; 13 bases agree with TRBD2. The CDR3 is made up of 16 amino acids. V was pared by 5 bases and J by 2 bases, with 4 bases of the junction left unmatched. Germline CDR1 and CDR2: SGHAT and FQNNGV. The CDR3 reads CASSGGLAGYTDTQYF. CDR3 nucleotide sequence: TGTGCCAGCAGCGGGGGACTAGCGGGGTACACAGATACGCAGTATTTT. The entire variable domain, with the rest obtained from reference TRBV11-2 and TRBJ2-3, is as follows: EAGVAQSPRYKIIEKRQSVAFWCNPISGHATLYWYQQILGQGPKLLIQFQNNGVVDDSQLPKDRFSAERLKGVDSTLKIQPAKLEDSAVYLCASSGGLAGYTDTQYFGPGTRLTVL.

This clonotype showed up just a few times. The chain carries TRBV5-1 and TRBJ2-3; the match to TRBD2 covers 9 bases. The CDR3 loop spans 18 amino acids. Germline values: CDR1 SGHRS, CDR2 YFSETQ. J lost 3 bases, V lost 3 bases, and 14 bases had no gene match. CDR3 residues: CASSSPAGGPGITDTQYF. The CDR3 DNA reads TGCGCCAGCAGCTCCCCTGCGGGGGGGCCAGGGATAACAGATACGCAGTATTTT.

This clonotype appeared many times. The chain joins TRBV7-2 to TRBJ1-6; 8 positions match TRBD1. CDR1 is SGHTA, CDR2 FQGNSA, per germline. The CDR3 length is 15 residues. V shed 5 bases and J 7 bases; nucleotides not matched to a gene: 7. The chain's CDR3 is CASSQRQGSNSPLHF. The CDR3 bases are TGTGCCAGCAGCCAAAGACAGGGGTCGAATTCACCCCTCCACTTT.